The present T cell receptor (beta chain) was sequenced within a study of shared clonotypes between healthy human individuals. Sequenced by immunoSEQ multiplex PCR; TCRdb stores in-frame clones only, minus some. The data show 950,000 to 1,100,000 clones, 75% seen once. The CDR3 totals 14 residues. Germline V gene data show CDR1 as SQVTM and CDR2 as ANQGSEA. V dropped 4 bases and J dropped 6; count of bases not matched to a gene: 7. The source of this sequence is a man aged 18 to 35 in good health. The sequenced material came from memory CD4+ T cells sorted from blood. Subset indicated: CD45RA-negative fraction. The chain uses TRBV29-1 and TRBJ2-3; 10 bases are a match to TRBD2. The CDR3 is CSVGSGGAWDTQYF. The CDR3 nucleotides are TGCAGCGTTGGAAGCGGGGGGGCTTGGGATACGCAGTATTTT.